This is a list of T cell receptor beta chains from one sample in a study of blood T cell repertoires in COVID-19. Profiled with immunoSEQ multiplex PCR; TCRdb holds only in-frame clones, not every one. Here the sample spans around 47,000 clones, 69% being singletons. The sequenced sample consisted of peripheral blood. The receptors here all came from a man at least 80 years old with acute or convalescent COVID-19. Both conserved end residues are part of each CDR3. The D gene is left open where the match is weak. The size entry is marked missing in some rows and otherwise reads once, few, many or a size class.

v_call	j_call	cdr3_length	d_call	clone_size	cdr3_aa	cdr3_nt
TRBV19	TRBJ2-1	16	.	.	CASSIDRDFRHNEQFF	TGTGCCAGTAGTATAGATCGGGACTTCCGACACAATGAGCAGTTCTTC
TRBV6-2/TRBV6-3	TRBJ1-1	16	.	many	CASSPQGRGGLTEAFF	TGTGCCAGCAGTCCCCAAGGGAGGGGAGGTCTTACTGAAGCTTTCTTT
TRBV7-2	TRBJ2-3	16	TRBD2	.	CASSQTSGTGTDTQYF	TGTGCCAGCAGTCAAACTAGCGGAACAGGCACAGATACGCAGTATTTT
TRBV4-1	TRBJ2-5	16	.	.	CASSQVGRGGQETQYF	TGCGCCAGCAGCCAGGTTGGAAGGGGAGGCCAAGAGACCCAGTACTTC
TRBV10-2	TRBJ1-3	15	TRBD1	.	CARTGTGCSGNTIYF	TGCGCCAGAACCGGGACAGGCTGCTCTGGAAACACCATATATTTT
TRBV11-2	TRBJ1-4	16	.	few	CASRPLSGATNEKLFF	TGTGCCAGCAGACCTCTCAGCGGTGCAACTAATGAAAAACTGTTTTTT
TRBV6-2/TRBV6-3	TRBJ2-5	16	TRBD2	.	CASSYGTSGVQETQYF	TGTGCCAGCAGTTACGGGACTAGCGGGGTACAAGAGACCCAGTACTTC
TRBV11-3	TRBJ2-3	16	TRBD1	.	CASSFRTGTGTDTQYF	TGTGCCAGCAGCTTCCGGACAGGGACGGGCACAGATACGCAGTATTTT
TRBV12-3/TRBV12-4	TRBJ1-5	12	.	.	CASRQGRQPQHF	TGTGCCAGCAGGCAGGGCAGGCAGCCCCAGCATTTT
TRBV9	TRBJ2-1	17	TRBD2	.	CASSVEGLAGAYNEQFF	TGTGCCAGCAGCGTAGAGGGACTAGCGGGAGCTTATAATGAGCAGTTCTTC
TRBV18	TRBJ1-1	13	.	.	CASSPQGNTEAFF	TGTGCCAGCTCACCTCAGGGAAACACTGAAGCTTTCTTT
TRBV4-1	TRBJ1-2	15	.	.	CASSQEGQVFYGYTF	TGCGCCAGCAGCCAAGAGGGCCAGGTATTTTATGGCTACACCTTC
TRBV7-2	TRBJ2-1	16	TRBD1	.	CASIRPRDRGRNEQFF	TGTGCCAGCATCCGTCCCCGGGACAGGGGGCGAAATGAGCAGTTCTTC
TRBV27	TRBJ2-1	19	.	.	CASSYTWTWTSKTYNEQFF	TGTGCCAGCAGCTATACTTGGACCTGGACATCCAAGACCTACAATGAGCAGTTCTTC
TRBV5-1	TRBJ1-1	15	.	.	CASSLWLQLNTEAFF	TGCGCCAGCAGCTTATGGCTCCAGTTGAACACTGAAGCTTTCTTT
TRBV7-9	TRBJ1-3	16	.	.	CASSLARTYSGNTIYF	TGTGCCAGCAGCTTAGCGCGAACTTACTCTGGAAACACCATATATTTT
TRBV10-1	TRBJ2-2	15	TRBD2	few	CASSEASGSSGELFF	TGCGCCAGCAGTGAGGCTAGCGGGAGCTCCGGGGAGCTGTTTTTT
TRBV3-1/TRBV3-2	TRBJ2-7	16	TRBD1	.	CASSVAGDRRTYEQYF	TGTGCCAGCAGTGTTGCAGGGGACAGGCGGACCTACGAGCAGTACTTC
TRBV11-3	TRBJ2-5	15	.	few	CASSLDWTRRETQYF	TGTGCCAGCAGCTTAGATTGGACCCGGAGGGAGACCCAGTACTTC
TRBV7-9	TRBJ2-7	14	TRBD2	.	CASSLGGYTYEQYF	TGTGCCAGCAGCTTGGGAGGGTATACGTACGAGCAGTACTTC
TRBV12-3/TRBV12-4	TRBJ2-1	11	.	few	CASSFSREQFF	TGTGCCAGCAGTTTTAGTCGGGAGCAGTTCTTC
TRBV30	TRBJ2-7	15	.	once	CAWSVPHRALYEQYF	TGTGCCTGGAGTGTACCCCACAGGGCTCTTTACGAGCAGTACTTC
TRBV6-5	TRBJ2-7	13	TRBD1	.	CASSTRTGYEQYF	TGTGCCAGCAGTACTCGGACAGGCTACGAGCAGTACTTC
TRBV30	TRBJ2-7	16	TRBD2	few	CAWSPKLAERTYEQYF	TGTGCCTGGAGCCCCAAACTAGCGGAACGAACCTACGAGCAGTACTTC
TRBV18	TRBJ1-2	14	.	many	CASSPLSGSGGYTF	TGTGCCAGCTCACCACTATCAGGGTCCGGGGGCTACACCTTC
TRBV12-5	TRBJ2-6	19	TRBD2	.	CASGFKGLAPWEGANVLTF	TGTGCTAGTGGTTTTAAGGGACTAGCGCCCTGGGAGGGGGCCAACGTCCTGACTTTC
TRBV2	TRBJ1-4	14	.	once	CASSPRGILEKLFF	TGTGCCAGCAGTCCAAGGGGTATTTTGGAAAAACTGTTTTTT
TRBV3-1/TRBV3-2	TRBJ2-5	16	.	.	CASSQVLTDLGETQYF	TGTGCCAGCAGCCAAGTACTGACAGACCTTGGAGAGACCCAGTACTTC
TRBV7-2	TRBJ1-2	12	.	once	CASSSSGDGYTF	TGTGCCAGCAGCTCCTCAGGGGATGGCTACACCTTC
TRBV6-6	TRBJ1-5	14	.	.	CASSRDYSNQPQHF	TGTGCCAGCAGTCGAGACTATAGCAATCAGCCCCAGCATTTT
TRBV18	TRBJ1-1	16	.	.	CASSRPGTDMNTEAFF	TGTGCCAGCTCTCGTCCCGGAACTGACATGAACACTGAAGCTTTCTTT
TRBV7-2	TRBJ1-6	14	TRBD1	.	CASSLQGAGSPLHF	TGTGCCAGCAGCTTGCAGGGGGCAGGTTCACCCCTCCACTTT
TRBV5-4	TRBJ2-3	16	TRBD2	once	CASSYGLAGGSNTQYF	TGTGCCAGCAGCTACGGACTAGCGGGAGGCTCCAATACGCAGTATTTT
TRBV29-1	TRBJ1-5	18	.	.	CSVDRTSPRLDSNQPQHF	TGCAGCGTTGATCGGACAAGTCCTCGTCTTGATAGCAATCAGCCCCAGCATTTT
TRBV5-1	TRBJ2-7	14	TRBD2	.	CASSLVSGIDEQYF	TGCGCCAGCAGCTTGGTTAGCGGGATCGACGAGCAGTACTTC
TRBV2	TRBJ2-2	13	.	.	CASSEARGGELFF	TGTGCCAGCAGTGAAGCGCGAGGGGGGGAGCTGTTTTTT
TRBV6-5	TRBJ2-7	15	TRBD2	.	CASSYIGGGAYEQYF	TGTGCCAGCAGTTACATCGGCGGGGGGGCCTACGAGCAGTACTTC
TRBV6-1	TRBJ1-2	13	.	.	CASRFGGNYGYTF	TGTGCCAGCAGGTTCGGCGGAAACTATGGCTACACCTTC
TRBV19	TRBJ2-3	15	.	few	CAPKNSLIFPCTQYF	TGTGCCCCCAAGAACAGTCTGATATTCCCATGTACGCAGTATTTT
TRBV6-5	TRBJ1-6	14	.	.	CASSLDTGNSPLHF	TGTGCCAGCAGCCTCGATACAGGGAATTCACCCCTCCACTTT
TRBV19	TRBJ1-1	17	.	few	CASANYLGGEGNTEAFF	TGTGCCAGTGCAAACTACCTTGGAGGGGAGGGGAACACTGAAGCTTTCTTT
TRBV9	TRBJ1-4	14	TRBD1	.	CASSKGQGGEKLFF	TGTGCCAGCAGCAAGGGACAGGGAGGTGAAAAACTGTTTTTT
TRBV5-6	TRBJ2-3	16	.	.	CASSPLRGGSRDTQYF	TGTGCCAGCAGCCCGCTCAGGGGCGGGAGCCGAGATACGCAGTATTTT
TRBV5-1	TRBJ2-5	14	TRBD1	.	CASSPGTGVETQYF	TGCGCCAGCAGCCCCGGGACAGGGGTAGAGACCCAGTACTTC
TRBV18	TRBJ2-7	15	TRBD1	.	CASSMTGTASYEQYF	TGTGCCAGCTCGATGACCGGGACAGCTTCCTACGAGCAGTACTTC
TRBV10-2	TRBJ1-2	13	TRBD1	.	CASGPGQVSGYTF	TGCGCCAGTGGACCGGGACAGGTGAGCGGCTACACCTTC
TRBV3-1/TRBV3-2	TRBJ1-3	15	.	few	CASSQGGYSGNTIYF	TGTGCCAGCAGCCAAGGAGGCTACTCTGGAAACACCATATATTTT
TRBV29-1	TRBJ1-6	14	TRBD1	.	CSVADRGENSPLHF	TGCAGCGTTGCTGACAGGGGGGAGAATTCACCCCTCCACTTT
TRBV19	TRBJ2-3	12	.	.	CASSINTDTQYF	TGTGCCAGTAGTATTAACACAGATACGCAGTATTTT
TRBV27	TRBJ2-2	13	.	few	CASKYGGPGELFF	TGTGCCAGCAAGTATGGGGGCCCCGGGGAGCTGTTTTTT
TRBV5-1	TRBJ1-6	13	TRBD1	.	CASSGQGNSPLHF	TGCGCCAGCAGCGGACAGGGGAATTCACCCCTCCACTTT
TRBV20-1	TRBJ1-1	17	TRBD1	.	CSASFAGGSLQNTEAFF	TGCAGTGCTAGTTTCGCAGGGGGATCACTACAGAACACTGAAGCTTTCTTT
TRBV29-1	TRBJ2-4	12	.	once	CSVGTSQNIQYF	TGCAGCGTCGGGACTTCTCAAAACATTCAGTACTTC
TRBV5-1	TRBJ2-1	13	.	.	CASSLWVRDEQFF	TGCGCCAGCAGCCTATGGGTGAGGGATGAGCAGTTCTTC
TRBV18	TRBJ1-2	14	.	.	CASSPMGLLEGYTF	TGTGCCAGCTCACCAATGGGACTGCTAGAGGGCTACACCTTC
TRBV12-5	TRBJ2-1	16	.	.	CASGLASGRSYNEQFF	TGTGCTAGTGGTTTGGCAAGCGGTCGCTCCTACAATGAGCAGTTCTTC
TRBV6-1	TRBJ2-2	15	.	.	CASSDLAHYTGELFF	TGTGCCAGCAGTGATCTAGCGCATTACACCGGGGAGCTGTTTTTT
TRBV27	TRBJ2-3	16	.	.	CASSLSGGRGTDTQYF	TGTGCCAGCAGTTTATCGGGGGGAAGGGGCACAGATACGCAGTATTTT
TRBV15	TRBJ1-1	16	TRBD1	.	CATSITGTGGWTEAFF	TGTGCCACCAGCATAACCGGGACAGGGGGCTGGACTGAAGCTTTCTTT